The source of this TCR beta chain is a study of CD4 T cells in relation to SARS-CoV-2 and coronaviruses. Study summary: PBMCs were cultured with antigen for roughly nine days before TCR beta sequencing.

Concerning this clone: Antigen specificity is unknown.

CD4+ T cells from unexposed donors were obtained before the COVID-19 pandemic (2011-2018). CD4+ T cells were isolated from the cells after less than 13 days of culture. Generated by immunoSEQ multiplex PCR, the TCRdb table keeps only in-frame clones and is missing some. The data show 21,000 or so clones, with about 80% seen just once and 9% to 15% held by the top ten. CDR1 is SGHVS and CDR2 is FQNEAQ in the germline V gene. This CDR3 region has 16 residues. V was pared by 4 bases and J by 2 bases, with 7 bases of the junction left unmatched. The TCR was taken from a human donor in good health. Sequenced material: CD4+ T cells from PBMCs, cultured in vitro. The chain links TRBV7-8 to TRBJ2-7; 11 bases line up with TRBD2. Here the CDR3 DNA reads TGTGCCAGCAGCTCCCGTCAACTAGCGGGAGCCTACGAGCAGTACTTC. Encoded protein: CASSSRQLAGAYEQYF.